This TCR beta chain was identified during a study of CD8+ T cells in alopecia areata. In the study overall: Percent affected scalp area, the SALT score, rated treated patients' severity. Study results and caveats: Sequencing of scalp samples also captures resident alphabeta T cells of normal skin.

This clone was counted between two and nine times. Its target is unknown. Extracted RNA was reverse transcribed into cDNA, the sequencing template. The repertoire was sequenced with immunoSEQ multiplex PCR; TCRdb's copy has only in-frame clones and lacks some. The table has approximately 210,000 clones, under 70% seen once. As for treatment: oral pan-JAK inhibitor, 5-10 mg twice daily. The CDR3 consists of 16 residues. The junction had 9 bases not matched to a gene; V was cut back by 4 bases and J by 2 bases. Germline V gene sequence: CDR1 LGHNA, CDR2 YSLEER. The J gene is TRBJ2-5, the V gene TRBV4-3, with TRBD2 matching 8 bases. Material: CD4+ T cells sorted from blood, obtained at week 4, from a patient treated with tofacitinib. This receptor was identified in a human donor with alopecia areata. CDR3 nucleotides: TGCGCCAGCAGCCGAACTTGGGGCGGGGGGCAAGAGACCCAGTACTTC. This gives the protein CASSRTWGGGQETQYF.